One and the same sample provided the 32 T cell receptor beta chains below, sequenced in a study of technical replicates of blood from a handful of donors. TCRdb's table, derived via immunoSEQ multiplex PCR, lists solely in-frame clones and lacks some. The sample contains 60,000 to 90,000 clones, 90% to 95% of which appear only once. The sample taken for sequencing was T cells isolated from PBMCs. The source of these receptors is a human donor in good health.

The gene calls are TRBV6-6 and TRBJ1-5, with D maybe TRBD1 (6 bases). The CDR3 contains 14 residues. Germline assignment: CDR1 MNHNY and CDR2 SVGAGI (reference sequence). Trimming took 3 bases from V and 8 from J, leaving 14 bases between them. This chain's CDR3 is CASSYWGGLEPQHF. The CDR3 DNA is TGTGCCAGCAGTTATTGGGGGGGCTTGGAGCCCCAGCATTTT.

The J gene is TRBJ2-1, the V gene TRBV11-2; tentative D call: TRBD1 (5 bases). Per the germline V gene, CDR1 is SGHAT and CDR2 is FQNNGV. The CDR3 extends over 15 amino acids. The V end was cut by 2 bases, the J end by 5 bases, with 13 bases between. The CDR3 DNA sequence: TGTGCCAGCAGCTTAAGGCTAGGGGTTAACAATGAGCAGTTCTTC. As protein: CASSLRLGVNNEQFF. The variable domain in full, completed from reference TRBV11-2 and TRBJ2-1, reads EAGVAQSPRYKIIEKRQSVAFWCNPISGHATLYWYQQILGQGPKLLIQFQNNGVVDDSQLPKDRFSAERLKGVDSTLKIQPAKLEDSAVYLCASSLRLGVNNEQFFGPGTRLTVL.

The rearrangement links TRBV7-3 to TRBJ2-1; D is possibly TRBD2 (5 bases). V dropped 5 bases and J dropped 4 bases, with 15 bases sitting between them. This CDR3 is built from 15 residues. Germline-derived CDR1 and CDR2 are SGHTA and FQGTGA. The CDR3 DNA sequence: TGTGCCAGCAGCCCCACCGGGAACAGATACAATGAGCAGTTCTTC. Translation: CASSPTGNRYNEQFF.

The chain recombines TRBV7-9 with TRBJ2-1; 13 positions agree with TRBD2. Germline assignment: CDR1 SEHNR and CDR2 FQNEAQ (reference sequence). V gave up 1 base and J gave up 8 bases; unmatched junction bases: 5. This CDR3 region has 16 residues. Here the CDR3 reads CASSLGTSGSSDEQFF. The CDR3 coding sequence is TGTGCCAGCAGCTTAGGGACTAGCGGGAGTTCCGATGAGCAGTTCTTC. The full variable domain, in which reference TRBV7-9 and TRBJ2-1 provide the parts outside the CDR3, is DTGVSQNPRHKITKRGQNVTFRCDPISEHNRLYWYRQTLGQGPEFLTYFQNEAQLEKSRLLSDRFSAERPKGSFSTLEIQRTEQGDSAMYLCASSLGTSGSSDEQFFGPGTRLTVL.

This clone was found once. This sequence joins TRBV6-5 and TRBJ2-1; 9 bases fit TRBD2. V dropped 0 bases and J dropped 5; count of bases not matched to a gene: 2. The CDR3 loop spans 15 amino acids. In germline, CDR1 is MNHEY, CDR2 SVGAGI. Written as DNA, the CDR3 is TGTGCCAGCAGTTACTCTGCTAGCGGGAACAATGAGCAGTTCTTC. Translated: CASSYSASGNNEQFF.

The V and J genes are TRBV11-3 and TRBJ2-3, with 9 bases matching TRBD2. The CDR3 spans 15 residues. The germline V gene has CDR1 SGHNT and CDR2 YENEEA. Trimming cost V 4 bases and J 6 bases; bases outside gene matches: 8. CDR3 in DNA: TGTGCCAGCAGCTCTCCTAGCGGGAAGGGGGATACGCAGTATTTT. This translates into CASSSPSGKGDTQYF.

The V and J genes are TRBV23-1 and TRBJ1-2, with D perhaps TRBD1 (5 bases). TRBV23-1 is annotated as an ORF whose role is uncertain. This CDR3 has 14 residues. V was shortened by 3 bases and J by 3 bases, with 11 bases between the two germline ends. In DNA form, the CDR3 reads TGCGCCAGCAGTCAGAAAGGGGACTACTATGGCTACACCTTC. Translation gives CASSQKGDYYGYTF.

This chain connects TRBV7-9 to TRBJ2-1; 12 nucleotides agree with TRBD2. CDR1 and CDR2 (germline): SEHNR, FQNEAQ (reference sequence). The junction had 13 bases not matched to a gene; V was cut back by 7 bases and J by 0 bases. The CDR3 has 19 residues. The CDR3, as DNA: TGTGCCAGCATCCTCTTAGGACTAGCGGGGTCCAACTCCTACAATGAGCAGTTCTTC. Encoded protein: CASILLGLAGSNSYNEQFF.

The rearrangement uses TRBV30 and TRBJ2-3, with 13 bases matching TRBD2. Germline V lookup: CDR1 GTSNPN, CDR2 SVGIG (reference sequence). Germline trimming cut 3 bases from V and 4 bases from J; bases unmatched to any gene: 10. The CDR3 is 17 residues long. The CDR3 here is CAWSSGLAGSLADTQYF. CDR3 DNA sequence: TGTGCCTGGAGCTCGGGACTAGCGGGATCTTTAGCAGATACGCAGTATTTT.

This chain uses TRBV19 with TRBJ2-7; 8 bases line up with TRBD1. V trimming: 9 bases; J trimming: 2 bases; junction bases outside the gene matches: 9. Germline CDR1 reads LNHDA; CDR2 reads SQIVND (reference sequence). This CDR3 is 14 amino acids long. Here the CDR3 reads CASRGTGLPYEQYF. In DNA, the CDR3 is TGTGCCAGCAGAGGGACAGGATTACCCTACGAGCAGTACTTC.

This clone was seen a few times. V gene TRBV30 combines with J gene TRBJ1-1; D remains ambiguous. CDR1 GTSNPN and CDR2 SVGIG come from the germline V gene (reference sequence). V gave up 0 bases and J gave up 3 bases, with 11 bases separating them. The CDR3 spans 14 residues. The CDR3 loop is CAWSVPGDYTEAFF. The CDR3 nucleotides read TGTGCCTGGAGTGTACCGGGAGACTACACTGAAGCTTTCTTT.

The V gene is TRBV20-1, the J gene TRBJ1-1; 7 nucleotides line up with TRBD1. V lost 8 bases to trimming and J lost 4 bases; unmatched junction nucleotides: 4. The CDR3 loop spans 11 amino acids. Per germline, CDR1 DFQATT and CDR2 SNEGSKA (reference sequence). For the CDR3, the DNA is TGCAGTACTCAGGGGGTCACTGAAGCTTTCTTT. Translation: CSTQGVTEAFF.

This clone was observed once. The chain links TRBV28 to TRBJ1-5; 10 nucleotides match TRBD1. Unmatched junction bases numbered 6, after V lost 5 bases and J lost 2 bases. Germline V gene data show CDR1 as MDHEN and CDR2 as SYDVKM. The length of the CDR3 is 16 residues. The CDR3 loop reads CASSRTGGLGNQPQHF. The CDR3 region has the DNA TGTGCCAGCAGTAGGACAGGGGGTTTGGGCAATCAGCCCCAGCATTTT.

This chain joins TRBV19 and TRBJ1-4; 8 bases are shared with TRBD1. CDR3 size: 15 residues. J gave up 3 bases and V 3 bases, and 3 bases lay outside the gene matches. Germline V gene lookup returns CDR1 LNHDA and CDR2 SQIVND (reference sequence). The CDR3 loop reads CASSMGTGSNEKLFF. The CDR3 nucleotides are TGTGCCAGTAGTATGGGGACAGGATCTAATGAAAAACTGTTTTTT.

The rearrangement links TRBV9 to TRBJ2-7; a weak D match, TRBD1 (6 bases). This CDR3 is 13 amino acids long. V lost 3 bases and J 8 bases, leaving 15 bases between the germline ends. The germline V gene has CDR1 SGDLS and CDR2 YYNGEE. The CDR3 loop reads CASSGTQGSQQYF. The CDR3 nucleotides read TGTGCCAGCAGCGGGACACAGGGCTCCCAGCAGTACTTC.

V and J are TRBV10-1 and TRBJ2-5; D is undetermined. The V end was cut by 3 bases, the J end by 5 bases, with 10 bases between. Germline CDR1 is WNHNN and CDR2 is SYGVQD (reference sequence). CDR3 length equals 13 residues. CDR3 region: CASSENPRETQYF. In DNA form, the CDR3 reads TGCGCCAGCAGTGAAAACCCGCGTGAGACCCAGTACTTC.

This chain joins TRBV7-9 and TRBJ2-6; no clear D gene. Trimming took off 5 bases at V and 0 bases at J, with 8 bases between the two ends. CDR3 size: 15 residues. From germline, CDR1 is SEHNR and CDR2 FQNEAQ (reference sequence). The DNA for the CDR3 is TGTGCCAGCAGCCTCGGTACCTCTGGGGCCAACGTCCTGACTTTC. Translated: CASSLGTSGANVLTF.

The gene calls are TRBV7-2 and TRBJ1-2, with 7 bases matching TRBD1. The CDR3 consists of 15 residues. Germline loops: CDR1 SGHTA, CDR2 FQGNSA. V dropped 4 bases and J dropped 4; count of bases not matched to a gene: 9. The CDR3 sequence: CASSSTTGDSYGYTF. CDR3 in DNA: TGTGCCAGCAGCTCAACAACAGGGGATAGCTATGGCTACACCTTC.

The J gene is TRBJ2-1, the V gene TRBV2; TRBD2 aligns across 7 bases. V lost 10 bases to trimming and J lost 2 bases; unmatched junction nucleotides: 11. Germline CDR1 reads SNHLY; CDR2 reads FYNNEI. The CDR3 is 15 amino acids. The CDR3 DNA is TGTGCCACCGTTTCTCGGGGGGAGGCCTACAATGAGCAGTTCTTC. Its protein is CATVSRGEAYNEQFF.

The V call is TRBV28, the J call TRBJ2-7; D call uncertain. Germline lookup yields CDR1 MDHEN and CDR2 SYDVKM. The CDR3 is made up of 15 amino acids. The V gene lost 3 bases and the J gene lost 0 bases, with 12 bases spanning the gap. The CDR3 here is CASSLPYLSSYEQYF. The DNA of the CDR3 is TGTGCCAGCAGTTTGCCTTACTTGAGCTCCTACGAGCAGTACTTC.

The chain carries TRBV19 and TRBJ1-1, with unresolved D. The germline CDR1 and CDR2 sequences are LNHDA and SQIVND (reference sequence). The CDR3 runs to 14 residues. Trimming cost V 3 bases and J 8 bases, with 16 bases left between them. The CDR3 loop is CASSILDGRTEAFF. CDR3 DNA: TGTGCCAGTAGTATCCTGGATGGGAGGACCGAAGCTTTCTTT.

The rearrangement joins TRBV4-3 to TRBJ1-2; the match to TRBD1 covers 8 bases. Looked up from germline, CDR1 is LGHNA and CDR2 is YSLEER. Trimming took 1 base from V and 7 from J; bases not matched to a gene: 2. The CDR3 has 13 residues. CDR3 sequence (DNA): TGCGCCAGCAGCCAAGGGACAGGGTTTGGCTACACCTTC. As protein: CASSQGTGFGYTF.

The chain carries TRBV7-3 and TRBJ2-2, with 8 bases aligning to TRBD1. This CDR3 has 13 amino acids. Germline V gene lookup returns CDR1 SGHTA and CDR2 FQGTGA. Trimming removed 1 base from V and 13 bases from J; junction bases left unmatched: 5. CDR3 in DNA: TGTGCCAGCAGCTTAAATGGCGGGACAGGGCTGTTTTTT. This gives the protein CASSLNGGTGLFF.

The chain has TRBV28 and TRBJ1-2; the D gene is possibly TRBD1 (6 bases). V was cut by 2 bases and J by 7 bases, with 11 bases left in between. The length of the CDR3 is 13 residues. Germline CDR1 and CDR2: MDHEN and SYDVKM. The chain's CDR3 is CASSLPQGSGYTF. The CDR3 DNA sequence: TGTGCCAGCAGTTTACCACAGGGCTCTGGCTACACCTTC.

This chain connects TRBV5-6 to TRBJ1-1; 7 nucleotides line up with TRBD1. Germline assignment: CDR1 SGHDT and CDR2 YYEEEE. This CDR3 is 16 amino acids long. V was pared by 2 bases and J by 6 bases, with 13 bases of the junction left unmatched. The CDR3 region has the DNA TGTGCCAGCAGCTTCAGTTTACAGGGGTTGGAAGCTGAAGCTTTCTTT. This translates into CASSFSLQGLEAEAFF.

This sequence joins TRBV6-1 and TRBJ2-1; a possible D gene is TRBD2 (5 bases). This CDR3 is 13 amino acids long. The germline V gene encodes CDR1 MNHNS and CDR2 SASEGT. V lost 3 bases, J lost 12 bases, and 15 bases lay in between. The CDR3 sequence: CASSEFGDLGQFF. The CDR3, as DNA: TGTGCCAGCAGTGAGTTCGGGGATTTAGGGCAGTTCTTC.

The rearrangement links TRBV2 to TRBJ2-7; D remains ambiguous. CDR1 and CDR2 (germline): SNHLY, FYNNEI. The CDR3 spans 12 residues. Trimming took off 6 bases at V and 3 bases at J, with 9 bases between the two ends. The CDR3 here is CASRVGSYEQYF. CDR3 in DNA: TGTGCCAGCAGGGTGGGCAGCTACGAGCAGTACTTC.

This CDR3 is CASSYLAGLADEQFF. The CDR3 coding sequence is TGTGCCAGCAGTTACTTGGCAGGGCTGGCAGATGAGCAGTTCTTC. The chain recombines TRBV6-6 with TRBJ2-1; possible D gene TRBD1, 5 bases. Germline CDR1 and CDR2: MNHNY and SVGAGI (reference sequence). Trimming left V 1 base short and J 8 bases short, with 15 bases between. The CDR3 totals 15 residues.

The chain is built from TRBV5-1 and TRBJ2-1, with D perhaps matching TRBD2 (5 bases). The V end lost 4 bases, the J end lost 5 bases, and 13 bases lay between the germline ends. In germline, CDR1 is SGHRS, CDR2 YFSETQ. The CDR3 extends over 14 amino acids. The CDR3 DNA reads TGCGCCAGCAGCATGCCGGGAATAAACAATGAGCAGTTCTTC. Its protein product is CASSMPGINNEQFF.

The V call is TRBV2, the J call TRBJ2-7; 9 bases fit TRBD1. The germline gives CDR1 SNHLY, CDR2 FYNNEI. After removal of 7 bases from V and 5 bases from J, the junction contained 6 bases not matched to a gene. This CDR3 contains 13 residues. This chain's CDR3 is CASNRDRVDEQYF. CDR3 nucleotides: TGTGCCAGCAACCGGGACAGGGTCGACGAGCAGTACTTC.

J is TRBJ1-2 and V is TRBV5-4; 8 positions agree with TRBD1. V was clipped by 0 bases and J by 7 bases; unmatched bases: 11. CDR1 and CDR2 (germline): SGHNT, YYREEE (reference sequence). The CDR3 extends over 16 amino acids. CDR3 residues: CASSLDQGATSLGYTF. The CDR3 coding sequence is TGTGCCAGCAGCTTGGACCAGGGGGCGACGAGTCTTGGCTACACCTTC.

This chain uses TRBV13 with TRBJ2-5, with TRBD1 matching 11 bases. The germline gives CDR1 PRHDT, CDR2 FYEKMQ (reference sequence). The CDR3 has 19 residues. The V and J ends lost 5 bases and 2 bases, in that order; junction bases with no gene match: 16. CDR3 residues: CASSINRDRGKTNQETQYF. The CDR3 DNA reads TGTGCCAGCAGCATCAACCGGGACAGGGGGAAAACAAATCAAGAGACCCAGTACTTC.